A selection of T cell receptor beta chains follows, all from one sample in a study of technical replicates of blood from a handful of donors. Using immunoSEQ multiplex PCR, the repertoire was profiled, and TCRdb retains in-frame clones only, with some absent. The sample has over 50,000 clones, around 85% seen once. The source material was PBMCs. The receptor source for this set is a human donor in good health. Some clones in this sample may be carry-over from other donors' samples. CDR3s include the opening cysteine and the closing phenylalanine or tryptophan. Fields, in order: CDR3 protein, CDR3 DNA, V gene, clone size, D gene, J gene. D genes are given only for firm matches. Clone size is given for some rows only: seen once, a few or many times, or a class if the clone is expanded.

CASSSFQTGYYQPQHF | TGTGCCAGTAGTTCCTTCCAGACAGGATATTATCAGCCCCAGCATTTT | TRBV19 | NA | NA | TRBJ1-5
CASSRDNNYGYTF | TGTGCCAGCAGCAGGGACAATAACTATGGCTACACCTTC | TRBV7-9 | NA | NA | TRBJ1-2
CAWSVQANYGYTF | TGTGCCTGGAGTGTACAGGCAAACTATGGCTACACCTTC | TRBV30 | NA | NA | TRBJ1-2
CASSSSTGALYEQYF | TGCGCCAGCAGCTCGTCGACAGGGGCACTTTACGAGCAGTACTTC | TRBV5-1 | NA | TRBD1 | TRBJ2-7
CASSRDRVSSYEQYF | TGTGCCAGCAGTCGAGACAGAGTAAGCTCCTACGAGCAGTACTTC | TRBV6-6 | few | NA | TRBJ2-7
CATQAGGLQETQYF | TGTGCCACACAAGCGGGGGGCCTACAAGAGACCCAGTACTTC | TRBV10-3 | once | TRBD2 | TRBJ2-5
CASSIRDRVHGYTF | TGTGCCAGCAGCATCCGGGACAGGGTCCATGGCTACACCTTC | TRBV5-4 | NA | TRBD1 | TRBJ1-2
CASSPGTSTNYGYTF | TGTGCCAGCAGCCCGGGGACATCAACTAACTATGGCTACACCTTC | TRBV13 | NA | NA | TRBJ1-2
CASRPGLAGVRQYF | TGTGCCAGCCGTCCGGGACTAGCGGGGGTGCGGCAGTATTTT | TRBV2 | NA | TRBD2 | TRBJ2-3
CASSSRGTGNNYGYTF | TGCGCCAGCAGCTCCCGAGGGACAGGGAACAACTATGGCTACACCTTC | TRBV5-1 | NA | TRBD1 | TRBJ1-2
CASSSTGHVEQFF | TGTGCCAGCAGCTCAACCGGACATGTTGAGCAGTTCTTC | TRBV5-6 | few | NA | TRBJ2-1